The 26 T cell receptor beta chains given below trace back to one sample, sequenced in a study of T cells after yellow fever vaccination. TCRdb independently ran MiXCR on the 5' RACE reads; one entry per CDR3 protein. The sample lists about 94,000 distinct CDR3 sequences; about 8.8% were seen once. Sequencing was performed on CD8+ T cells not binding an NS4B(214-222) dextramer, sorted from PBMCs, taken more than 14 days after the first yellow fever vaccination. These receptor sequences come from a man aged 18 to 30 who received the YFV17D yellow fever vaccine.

CDR3 sequence: CASSLEGTSGGPYNEQFF. The CDR3 nucleotides are TGTGCCAGCAGCTTAGAGGGGACTAGCGGGGGGCCATACAATGAGCAGTTCTTC. This chain joins TRBV11-2 and TRBJ2-1; 15 positions match TRBD2. There are 18 residues in the CDR3. After removal of 0 bases from V and 4 bases from J, the junction contained 4 bases not matched to a gene. Germline-derived CDR1 and CDR2 are SGHAT and FQNNGV.

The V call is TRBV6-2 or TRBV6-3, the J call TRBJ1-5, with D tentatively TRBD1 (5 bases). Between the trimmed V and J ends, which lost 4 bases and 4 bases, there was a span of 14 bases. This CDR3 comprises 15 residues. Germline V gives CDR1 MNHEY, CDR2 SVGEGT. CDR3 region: CASSFTGRQNQPQHF. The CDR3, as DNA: TGTGCCAGCAGTTTTACGGGGCGGCAGAATCAGCCCCAGCATTTT.

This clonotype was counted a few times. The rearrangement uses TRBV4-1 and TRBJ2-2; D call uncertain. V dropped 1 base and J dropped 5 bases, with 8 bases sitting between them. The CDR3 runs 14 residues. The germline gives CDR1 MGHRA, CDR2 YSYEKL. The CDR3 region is CASSQVRLTGELFF. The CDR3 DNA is TGCGCCAGCAGCCAAGTCCGCTTAACCGGGGAGCTGTTTTTT.

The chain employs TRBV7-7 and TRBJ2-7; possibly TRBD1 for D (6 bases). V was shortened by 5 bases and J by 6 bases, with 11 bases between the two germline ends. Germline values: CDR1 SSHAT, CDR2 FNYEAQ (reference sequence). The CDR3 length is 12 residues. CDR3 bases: TGTGCCAGCAGCGCTATAGGGGGCGAGCAGTACTTC. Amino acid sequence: CASSAIGGEQYF.

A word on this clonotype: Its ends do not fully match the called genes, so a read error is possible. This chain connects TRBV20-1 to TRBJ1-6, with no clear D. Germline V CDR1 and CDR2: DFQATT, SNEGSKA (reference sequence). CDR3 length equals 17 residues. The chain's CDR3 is CCARDLDESSYNSPLHF. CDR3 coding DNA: TGCTGTGCTAGAGATCTAGACGAGAGCTCCTATAATTCACCCCTCCACTTT.

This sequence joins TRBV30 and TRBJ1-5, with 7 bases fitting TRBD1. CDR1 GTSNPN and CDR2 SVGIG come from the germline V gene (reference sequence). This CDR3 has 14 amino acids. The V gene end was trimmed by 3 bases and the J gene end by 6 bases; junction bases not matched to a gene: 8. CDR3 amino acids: CAWRNDRAGQPQHF. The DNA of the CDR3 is TGTGCCTGGAGGAACGACAGGGCGGGTCAGCCCCAGCATTTT.

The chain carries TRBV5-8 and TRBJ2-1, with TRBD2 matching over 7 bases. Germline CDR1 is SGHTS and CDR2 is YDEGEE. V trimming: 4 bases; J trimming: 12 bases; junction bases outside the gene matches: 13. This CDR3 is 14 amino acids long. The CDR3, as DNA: TGTGCCAGCAGCCCAGGGACTACGGGGTGGGTGCAGTTCTTC. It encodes CASSPGTTGWVQFF.

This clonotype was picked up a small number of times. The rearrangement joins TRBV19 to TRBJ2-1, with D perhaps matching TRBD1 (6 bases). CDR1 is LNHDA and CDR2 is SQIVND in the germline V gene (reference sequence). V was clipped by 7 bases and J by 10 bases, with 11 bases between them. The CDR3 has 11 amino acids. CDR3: CASTPGTEQFF. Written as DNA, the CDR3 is TGTGCCAGTACCCCAGGGACAGAGCAGTTCTTC.

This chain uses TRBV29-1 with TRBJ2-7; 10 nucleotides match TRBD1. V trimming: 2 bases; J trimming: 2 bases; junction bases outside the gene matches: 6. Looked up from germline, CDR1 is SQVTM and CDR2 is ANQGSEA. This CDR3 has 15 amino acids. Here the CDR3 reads CSVEFRDRGAYEQYF. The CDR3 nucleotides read TGCAGCGTTGAATTCCGGGACAGGGGAGCCTACGAGCAGTACTTC.

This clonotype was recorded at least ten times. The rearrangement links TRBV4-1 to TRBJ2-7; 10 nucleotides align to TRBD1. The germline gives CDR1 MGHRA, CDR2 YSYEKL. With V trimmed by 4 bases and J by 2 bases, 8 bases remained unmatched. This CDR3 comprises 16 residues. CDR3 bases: TGCGCCAGCAGCCCGATCGGGACAGGGGCGGCCTACGAGCAGTACTTC. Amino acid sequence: CASSPIGTGAAYEQYF.

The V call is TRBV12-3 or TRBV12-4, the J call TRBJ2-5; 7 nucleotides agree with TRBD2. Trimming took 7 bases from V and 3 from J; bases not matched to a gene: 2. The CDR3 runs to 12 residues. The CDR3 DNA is TGTGCCAGCAATGGACTAGAAGAGACCCAGTACTTC. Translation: CASNGLEETQYF.

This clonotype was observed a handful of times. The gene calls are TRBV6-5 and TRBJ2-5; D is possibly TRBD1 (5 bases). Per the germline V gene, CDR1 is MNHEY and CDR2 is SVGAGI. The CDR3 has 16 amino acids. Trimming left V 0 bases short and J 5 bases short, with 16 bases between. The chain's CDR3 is CASSYSQGLFQETQYF. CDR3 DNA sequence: TGTGCCAGCAGTTACTCTCAGGGATTGTTTCAGGAGACCCAGTACTTC.

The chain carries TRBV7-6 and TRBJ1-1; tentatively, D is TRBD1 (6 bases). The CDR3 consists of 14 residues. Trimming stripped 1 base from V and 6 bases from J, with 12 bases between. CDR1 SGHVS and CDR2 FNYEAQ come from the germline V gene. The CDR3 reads CASSLGGGLAEAFF. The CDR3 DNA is TGTGCCAGCAGCTTAGGGGGGGGCCTCGCTGAAGCTTTCTTT.

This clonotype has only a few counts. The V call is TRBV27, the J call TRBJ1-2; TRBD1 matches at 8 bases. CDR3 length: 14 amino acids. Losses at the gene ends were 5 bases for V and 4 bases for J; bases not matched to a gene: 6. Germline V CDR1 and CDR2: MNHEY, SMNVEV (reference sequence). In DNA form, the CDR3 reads TGTGCCAGCAGTCCCATCGGACAGGGCTATGGCTACACCTTC. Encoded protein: CASSPIGQGYGYTF.

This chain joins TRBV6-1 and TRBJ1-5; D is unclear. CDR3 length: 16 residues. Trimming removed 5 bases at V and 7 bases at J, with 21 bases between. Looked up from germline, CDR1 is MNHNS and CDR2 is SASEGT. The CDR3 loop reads CASSQTLAAALQPQHF. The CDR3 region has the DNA TGTGCCAGCAGTCAAACGTTGGCCGCCGCTCTACAGCCCCAGCATTTT.

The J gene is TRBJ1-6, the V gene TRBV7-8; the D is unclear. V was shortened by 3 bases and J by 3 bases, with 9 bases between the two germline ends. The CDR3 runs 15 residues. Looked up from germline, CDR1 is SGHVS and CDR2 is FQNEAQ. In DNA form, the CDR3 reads TGTGCCAGCAGCTTCGCTCCCCTCTATAATTCACCCCTCCACTTT. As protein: CASSFAPLYNSPLHF.

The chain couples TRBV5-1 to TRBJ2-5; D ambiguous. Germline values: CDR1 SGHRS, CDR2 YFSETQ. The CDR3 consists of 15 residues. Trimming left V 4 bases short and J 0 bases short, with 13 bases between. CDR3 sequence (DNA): TGCGCCAGCAGCCTACTGACCGACTACCAAGAGACCCAGTACTTC. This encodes CASSLLTDYQETQYF.

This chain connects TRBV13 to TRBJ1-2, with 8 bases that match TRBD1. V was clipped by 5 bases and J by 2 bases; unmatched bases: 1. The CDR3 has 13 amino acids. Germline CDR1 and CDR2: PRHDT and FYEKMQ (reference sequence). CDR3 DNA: TGTGCCAGCAGCCGACAGGGGAACTATGGCTACACCTTC. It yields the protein CASSRQGNYGYTF.

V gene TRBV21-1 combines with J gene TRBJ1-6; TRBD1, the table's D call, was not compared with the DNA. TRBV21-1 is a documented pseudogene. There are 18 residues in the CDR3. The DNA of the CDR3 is TGTGCCAGCAGCAAAAAAGGACAGCTCAGCTCCTATAATTCACCCCTCCACTTT. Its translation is CASSKKGQLSSYNSPLHF.

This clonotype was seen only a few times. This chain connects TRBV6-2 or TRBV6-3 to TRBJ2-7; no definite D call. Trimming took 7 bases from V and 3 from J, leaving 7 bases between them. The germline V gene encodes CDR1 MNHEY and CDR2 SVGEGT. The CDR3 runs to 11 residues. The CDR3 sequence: CASTHNYEQYF. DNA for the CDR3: TGTGCCAGCACCCATAACTACGAGCAGTACTTC.

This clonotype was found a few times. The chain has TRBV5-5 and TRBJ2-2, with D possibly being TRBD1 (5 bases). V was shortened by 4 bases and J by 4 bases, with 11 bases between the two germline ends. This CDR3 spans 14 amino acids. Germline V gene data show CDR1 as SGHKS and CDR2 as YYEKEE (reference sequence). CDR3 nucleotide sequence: TGTGCCAGCAGCCCTGACCAGGGCACCGGGGAGCTGTTTTTT. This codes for CASSPDQGTGELFF. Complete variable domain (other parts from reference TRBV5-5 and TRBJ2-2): DAGVTQSPTHLIKTRGQQVTLRCSPISGHKSVSWYQQVLGQGPQFIFQYYEKEERGRGNFPDRFSARQFPNYSSELNVNALLLGDSALYLCASSPDQGTGELFFGEGSRLTVL.

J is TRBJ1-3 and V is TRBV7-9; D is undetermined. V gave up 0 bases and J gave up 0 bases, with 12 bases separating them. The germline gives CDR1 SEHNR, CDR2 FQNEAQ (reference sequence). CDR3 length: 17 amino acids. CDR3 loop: CASSLAAIPHSGNTIYF. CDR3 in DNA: TGTGCCAGCAGCTTAGCCGCCATTCCGCACTCTGGAAACACCATATATTTT.

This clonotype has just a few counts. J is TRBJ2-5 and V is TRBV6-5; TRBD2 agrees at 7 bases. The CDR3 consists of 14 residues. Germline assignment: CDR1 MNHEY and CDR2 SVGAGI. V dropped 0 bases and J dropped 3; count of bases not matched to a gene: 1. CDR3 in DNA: TGTGCCAGCAGTTACTCTCGGGGGGAAGAGACCCAGTACTTC. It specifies CASSYSRGEETQYF.

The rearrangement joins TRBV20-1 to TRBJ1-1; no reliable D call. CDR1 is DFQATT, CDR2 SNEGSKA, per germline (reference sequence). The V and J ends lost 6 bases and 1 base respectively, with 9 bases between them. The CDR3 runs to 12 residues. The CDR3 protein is CSAEPENTEAFF. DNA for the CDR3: TGCAGTGCCGAACCAGAGAACACTGAAGCTTTCTTT.

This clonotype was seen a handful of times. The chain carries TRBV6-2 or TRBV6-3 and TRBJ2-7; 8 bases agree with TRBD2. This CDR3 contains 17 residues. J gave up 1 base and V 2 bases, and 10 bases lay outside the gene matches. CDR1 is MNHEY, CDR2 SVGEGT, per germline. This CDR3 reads CASSYSVHPGGSYEQYV. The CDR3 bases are TGTGCCAGCAGTTACAGCGTCCACCCGGGGGGGTCCTACGAGCAGTACGTC.

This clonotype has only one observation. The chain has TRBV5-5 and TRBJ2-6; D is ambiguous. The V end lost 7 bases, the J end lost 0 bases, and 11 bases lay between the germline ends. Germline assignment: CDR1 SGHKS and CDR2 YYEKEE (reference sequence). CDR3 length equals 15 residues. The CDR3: CASRTFFSGANVLTF. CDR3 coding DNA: TGTGCCAGCCGGACGTTTTTCTCTGGGGCCAACGTCCTGACTTTC.